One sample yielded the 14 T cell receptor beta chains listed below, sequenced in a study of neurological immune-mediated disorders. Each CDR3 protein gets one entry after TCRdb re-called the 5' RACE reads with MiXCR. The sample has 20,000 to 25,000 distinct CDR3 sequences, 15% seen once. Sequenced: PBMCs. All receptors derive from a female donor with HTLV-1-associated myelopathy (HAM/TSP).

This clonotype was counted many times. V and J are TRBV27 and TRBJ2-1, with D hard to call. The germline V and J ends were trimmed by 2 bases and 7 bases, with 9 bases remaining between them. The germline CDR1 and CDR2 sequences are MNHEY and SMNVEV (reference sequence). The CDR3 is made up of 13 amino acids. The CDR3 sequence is CASSLGPLNEQFF. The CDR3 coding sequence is TGTGCCAGCAGTTTAGGTCCGTTAAATGAGCAGTTCTTC.

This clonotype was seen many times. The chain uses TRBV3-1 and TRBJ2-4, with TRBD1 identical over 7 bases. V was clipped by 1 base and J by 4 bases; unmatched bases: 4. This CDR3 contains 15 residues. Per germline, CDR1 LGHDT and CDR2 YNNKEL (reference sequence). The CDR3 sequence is CASSQVSTGKNIQYF. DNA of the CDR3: TGTGCCAGCAGCCAAGTTTCGACAGGGAAAAACATTCAGTACTTC. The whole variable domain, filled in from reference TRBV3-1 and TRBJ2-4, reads DTAVSQTPKYLVTQMGNDKSIKCEQNLGHDTMYWYKQDSKKFLKIMFSYNNKELIINETVPNRFSPKSPDKAHLNLHINSLELGDSAVYFCASSQVSTGKNIQYFGAGTRLSVL.

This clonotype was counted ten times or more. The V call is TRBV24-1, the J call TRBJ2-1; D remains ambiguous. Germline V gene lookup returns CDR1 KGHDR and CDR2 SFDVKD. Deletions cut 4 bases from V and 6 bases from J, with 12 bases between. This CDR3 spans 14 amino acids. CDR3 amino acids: CATSDFRSRNEQFF. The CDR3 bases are TGTGCCACCAGTGACTTTAGGAGCCGCAATGAGCAGTTCTTC.

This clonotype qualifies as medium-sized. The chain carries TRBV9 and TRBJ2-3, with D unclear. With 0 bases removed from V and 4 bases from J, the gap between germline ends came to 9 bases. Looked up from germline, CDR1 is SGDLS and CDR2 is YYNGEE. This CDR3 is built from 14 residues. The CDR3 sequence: CASSVALSSDTQYF. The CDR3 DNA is TGTGCCAGCAGCGTAGCTCTGTCCTCAGATACGCAGTATTTT.

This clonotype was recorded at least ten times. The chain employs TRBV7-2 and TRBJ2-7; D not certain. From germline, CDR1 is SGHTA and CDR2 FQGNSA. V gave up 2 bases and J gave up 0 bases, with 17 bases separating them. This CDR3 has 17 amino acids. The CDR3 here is CASSLNSAATFSYEQYF. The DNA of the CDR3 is TGTGCCAGCAGCTTAAATAGTGCGGCGACTTTCTCCTACGAGCAGTACTTC. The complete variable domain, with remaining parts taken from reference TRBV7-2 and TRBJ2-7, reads GAGVSQSPSNKVTEKGKDVELRCDPISGHTALYWYRQSLGQGLEFLIYFQGNSAPDKSGLPSDRFSAERTGGSVSTLTIQRTQQEDSAVYLCASSLNSAATFSYEQYFGPGTRLTVT.

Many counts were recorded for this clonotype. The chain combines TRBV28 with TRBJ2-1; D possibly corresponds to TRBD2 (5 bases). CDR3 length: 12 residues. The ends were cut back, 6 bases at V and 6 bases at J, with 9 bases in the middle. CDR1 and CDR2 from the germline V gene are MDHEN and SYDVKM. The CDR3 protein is CASSPLVNEQFF. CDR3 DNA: TGTGCCAGCAGCCCACTAGTCAATGAGCAGTTCTTC.

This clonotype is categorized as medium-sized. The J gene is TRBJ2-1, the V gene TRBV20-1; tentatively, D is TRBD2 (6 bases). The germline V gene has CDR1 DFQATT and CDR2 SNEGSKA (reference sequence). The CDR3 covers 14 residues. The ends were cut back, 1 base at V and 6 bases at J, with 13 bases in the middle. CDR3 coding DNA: TGCAGTGCTAGAGGGCCGGGAGAGCTCAATGAGCAGTTCTTC. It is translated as CSARGPGELNEQFF.

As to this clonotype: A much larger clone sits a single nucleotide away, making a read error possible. The CDR3 protein is CASSTDRVRINQPQHF. The CDR3 region has the DNA TGTGCCAGCAGTACCGACAGGGTTAGGATCAATCAGCCCCAGCATTTT. V and J are TRBV6-6 and TRBJ1-5, with 7 bases aligning to TRBD1. Looked up from germline, CDR1 is MNHNY and CDR2 is SVGAGI (reference sequence). Trimming removed 5 bases from V and 3 bases from J; junction bases left unmatched: 10. The CDR3 length is 16 residues.

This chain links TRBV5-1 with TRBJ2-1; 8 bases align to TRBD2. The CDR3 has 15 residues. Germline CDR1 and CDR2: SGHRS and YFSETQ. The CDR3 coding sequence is TGCGTCAGGAGCCCAAGCGGGAGCTCGTACAATGAGCAGTTCTTC. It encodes CVRSPSGSSYNEQFF.

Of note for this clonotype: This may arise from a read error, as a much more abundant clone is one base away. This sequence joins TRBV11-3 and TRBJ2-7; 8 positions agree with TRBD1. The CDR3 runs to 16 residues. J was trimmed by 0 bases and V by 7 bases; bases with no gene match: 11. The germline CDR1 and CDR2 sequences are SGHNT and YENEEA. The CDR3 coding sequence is TGTGCCAGCATCCCCAGGGACCAGGGGGCCTCCTACGAGCAGTACTTC. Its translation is CASIPRDQGASYEQYF.

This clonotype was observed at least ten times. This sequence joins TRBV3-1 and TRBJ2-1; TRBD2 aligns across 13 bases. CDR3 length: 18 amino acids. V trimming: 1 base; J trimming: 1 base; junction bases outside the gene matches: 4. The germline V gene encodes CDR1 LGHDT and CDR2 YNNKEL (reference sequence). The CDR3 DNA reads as TGTGCCAGCAGCCAAGGACTAGCGGGAGGCCCTTCCTACAATGAGCAGTTCTTC. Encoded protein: CASSQGLAGGPSYNEQFF.

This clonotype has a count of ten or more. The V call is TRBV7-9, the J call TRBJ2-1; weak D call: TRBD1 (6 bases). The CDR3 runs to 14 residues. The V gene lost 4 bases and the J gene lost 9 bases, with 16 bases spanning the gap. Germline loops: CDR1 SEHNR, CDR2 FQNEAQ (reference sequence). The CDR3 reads CASSSSIQGIEQFF. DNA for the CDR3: TGTGCCAGCAGCTCATCTATCCAGGGGATTGAGCAGTTCTTC.

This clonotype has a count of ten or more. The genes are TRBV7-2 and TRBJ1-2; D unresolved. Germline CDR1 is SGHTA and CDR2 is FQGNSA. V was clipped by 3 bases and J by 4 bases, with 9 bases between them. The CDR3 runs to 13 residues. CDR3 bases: TGTGCCAGCAGCTTGGGAGAGGGCTATGGCTACACCTTC. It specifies CASSLGEGYGYTF. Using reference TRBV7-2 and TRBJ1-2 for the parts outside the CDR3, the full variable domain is GAGVSQSPSNKVTEKGKDVELRCDPISGHTALYWYRQSLGQGLEFLIYFQGNSAPDKSGLPSDRFSAERTGGSVSTLTIQRTQQEDSAVYLCASSLGEGYGYTFGSGTRLTVV.

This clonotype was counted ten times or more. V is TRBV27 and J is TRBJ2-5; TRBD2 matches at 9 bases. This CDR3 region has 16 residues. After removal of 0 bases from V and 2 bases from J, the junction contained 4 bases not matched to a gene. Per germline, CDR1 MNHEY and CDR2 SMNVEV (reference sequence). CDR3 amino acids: CASSLSGAGGQETQYF. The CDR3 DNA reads TGTGCCAGCAGTTTATCCGGCGCGGGGGGGCAAGAGACCCAGTACTTC.